Each of the 25 T cell receptor beta chains below was sequenced from the same sample in a study of cytomegalovirus exposure and HLA in healthy donors. The PCR ran on 60 Vbeta and 13 Jbeta primers. The method was immunoSEQ multiplex PCR; TCRdb's version includes in-frame clones alone and lacks a portion of them. This sample has some 150,000 clones, with approximately 80% found just once. Sequenced input: PBMCs. The receptors were gathered from a man aged 35 to 55 in good health and CMV-seronegative.

The V and J genes are TRBV7-2 and TRBJ2-7; D possibly corresponds to TRBD1 (6 bases). V was trimmed by 2 bases and J by 3 bases, leaving 14 bases between them. The CDR3 consists of 15 residues. The germline CDR1 and CDR2 sequences are SGHTA and FQGNSA. The CDR3 reads CASSLRGTSLYEQYF. The CDR3 DNA reads TGTGCCAGCAGCTTAAGGGGGACCTCTCTCTACGAGCAGTACTTC.

V usage is TRBV5-1 and J usage is TRBJ1-1, with 7 bases identical to TRBD1. Germline CDR1 reads SGHRS; CDR2 reads YFSETQ. This CDR3 comprises 16 residues. V lost 3 bases and J lost 6; bases outside the gene matches: 14. The CDR3 loop is CASSSYRGPSRAEAFF. The CDR3 DNA reads as TGCGCCAGCAGCTCATACAGGGGCCCCTCGAGAGCTGAAGCTTTCTTT.

V gene TRBV5-1 combines with J gene TRBJ2-5; D might be TRBD2 (5 bases). Trimming stripped 7 bases from V and 2 bases from J, with 9 bases between. CDR1 is SGHRS and CDR2 is YFSETQ in the germline V gene. CDR3 size: 12 residues. CDR3 sequence: CASRDYQETQYF. The DNA for the CDR3 is TGCGCCAGCCGAGACTATCAAGAGACCCAGTACTTC.

This clone was counted only a few times. The chain uses TRBV2 and TRBJ2-5, with 7 bases that match TRBD1. Germline V gene sequence: CDR1 SNHLY, CDR2 FYNNEI. V was clipped by 6 bases and J by 9 bases; unmatched bases: 13. This CDR3 contains 14 residues. CDR3 region: CASSSTGARSAQYF. DNA of the CDR3: TGTGCCAGCAGCTCAACAGGGGCCCGGTCAGCCCAGTACTTC.

This clone is a singleton in its sample. In DNA form, the CDR3 reads TGTGCCAGCAGTAACCCGGCGGGGGGTCCTGGAGCTTTCTTT. Its protein product is CASSNPAGGPGAFF. The chain employs TRBV6-5 and TRBJ1-1; perhaps TRBD1 as D (5 bases). V was shortened by 5 bases and J by 10 bases, with 20 bases between the two germline ends. The CDR3 covers 14 residues. In germline, CDR1 is MNHEY, CDR2 SVGAGI.

This clone was counted a few times. The rearrangement joins TRBV12-5 to TRBJ2-7; 9 bases map to TRBD1. CDR1 LGHNT and CDR2 FRNRAP come from the germline V gene. This CDR3 comprises 16 residues. Trimming at V came to 2 bases and at J to 3 bases, leaving 8 bases not matched to a gene. The CDR3 sequence is CASGLSQGQGLYEQYF. The DNA of the CDR3 is TGTGCTAGTGGTTTGTCTCAGGGACAGGGCCTCTACGAGCAGTACTTC.

The chain combines TRBV7-8 with TRBJ1-2; no clear D. CDR3 size: 13 residues. CDR1 is SGHVS and CDR2 is FQNEAQ in the germline V gene. V was pared by 1 base and J by 5 bases, with 8 bases between. The CDR3 DNA sequence: TGTGCCAGCAGCTTAGAAATCGAGTATGGCTACACCTTC. Protein sequence: CASSLEIEYGYTF.

This clone was observed once. One end of the junction is discordant with germline, which a read error may explain. The chain is built from TRBV7-9 and TRBJ1-1; D remains ambiguous. Per the germline V gene, CDR1 is SEHNR and CDR2 is FQNEAQ (reference sequence). The CDR3 totals 14 residues. The CDR3 DNA follows: TGTTCCAGCACCGCCCAGGCCCTGAACACTGAAGCTTTCTTT. It is translated as CSSTAQALNTEAFF. Full variable domain (remainder filled in from reference TRBV7-9 and TRBJ1-1): DTGVSQNPRHKITKRGQNVTFRCDPISEHNRLYWYRQTLGQGPEFLTYFQNEAQLEKSRLLSDRFSAERPKGSFSTLEIQRTEQGDSAMYLCSSTAQALNTEAFFGQGTRLTVV.

The chain couples TRBV4-1 to TRBJ1-4; D uncertain. Deletions cut 1 base from V and 8 bases from J, with 5 bases between. The CDR3 runs to 12 residues. Germline V gene sequence: CDR1 MGHRA, CDR2 YSYEKL. Here the CDR3 DNA reads TGCGCCAGCAGCCAAGTCTTGGAAAAACTGTTTTTT. Translation: CASSQVLEKLFF.

This clone was recorded once. This chain uses TRBV5-8 with TRBJ2-7, with TRBD2 as a possible D gene (5 bases). From germline, CDR1 is SGHTS and CDR2 YDEGEE. This CDR3 has 13 residues. Trimming stripped 3 bases from V and 3 bases from J, with 10 bases between. DNA of the CDR3: TGTGCCAGCAGCTCGGGGAACCACTACGAGCAGTACTTC. Its translation: CASSSGNHYEQYF.

This chain connects TRBV27 to TRBJ2-7; D not resolved. Germline CDR1 and CDR2: MNHEY and SMNVEV (reference sequence). The CDR3 runs 13 residues. V shed 3 bases and J shed 4 bases, with 10 bases lying between them. The CDR3 nucleotides read TGTGCCAGCAGTTTCGGGTCTCGTTACGAGCAGTACTTC. Translated, it gives CASSFGSRYEQYF.

This sequence joins TRBV5-1 and TRBJ2-3; D is undetermined. Deletions cut 2 bases from V and 4 bases from J, with 11 bases between. The CDR3 length is 14 residues. Per the germline V gene, CDR1 is SGHRS and CDR2 is YFSETQ. For the CDR3, the DNA is TGCGCCAGCAGCTTCCCCCAGGCCGCAGATACGCAGTATTTT. It translates to CASSFPQAADTQYF. Supplemented by reference TRBV5-1 and TRBJ2-3, the full variable domain reads KAGVTQTPRYLIKTRGQQVTLSCSPISGHRSVSWYQQTPGQGLQFLFEYFSETQRNKGNFPGRFSGRQFSNSRSEMNVSTLELGDSALYLCASSFPQAADTQYFGPGTRLTVL.

This chain uses TRBV28 with TRBJ2-5; TRBD1 agrees at 7 bases. The CDR3 runs to 16 residues. J gave up 7 bases and V 6 bases, and 17 bases lay outside the gene matches. The germline CDR1 and CDR2 sequences are MDHEN and SYDVKM. As DNA, the CDR3 is TGTGCCAGCAGCCCCACCGACAGGGCCATTTATGTGACCCAGTACTTC. Its translation: CASSPTDRAIYVTQYF.

The chain is built from TRBV5-4 and TRBJ2-5, with TRBD2 identical over 8 bases. The length of the CDR3 is 14 residues. The germline gives CDR1 SGHNT, CDR2 YYREEE (reference sequence). With V trimmed by 2 bases and J by 5 bases, 5 bases remained unmatched. DNA for the CDR3: TGTGCCAGCAGCTTTACGGGGGGGCTGGAGACCCAGTACTTC. Amino acids: CASSFTGGLETQYF.

V usage is TRBV6-1 and J usage is TRBJ2-7; 7 bases align to TRBD1. Germline CDR1 MNHNS, CDR2 SASEGT. The trim removed 2 bases at V and 2 bases at J, leaving 15 bases unmatched. The CDR3 totals 18 residues. CDR3 residues: CASSELKGVRTGTYEQYF. As DNA, the CDR3 is TGTGCCAGCAGTGAATTGAAGGGTGTCAGGACAGGAACCTACGAGCAGTACTTC.

This chain uses TRBV25-1 with TRBJ2-1, with 9 bases that match TRBD1. Germline CDR1 and CDR2: MGHDK and SYGVNS. The CDR3 is made up of 16 amino acids. V trimming: 3 bases; J trimming: 1 base; junction bases outside the gene matches: 4. CDR3 nucleotide sequence: TGTGCCAGCAGTGACCCAGGACAGGGGTCCTACAATGAGCAGTTCTTC. It is translated as CASSDPGQGSYNEQFF. The whole variable domain, remainder taken from reference TRBV25-1 and TRBJ2-1, is EADIYQTPRYLVIGTGKKITLECSQTMGHDKMYWYQQDPGMELHLIHYSYGVNSTEKGDLSSESTVSRIRTEHFPLTLESARPSHTSQYLCASSDPGQGSYNEQFFGPGTRLTVL.

The J gene is TRBJ2-7, the V gene TRBV5-5; TRBD1 matches at 10 bases. The CDR3 extends over 14 amino acids. In germline, CDR1 is SGHKS, CDR2 YYEKEE (reference sequence). Trimming at V came to 4 bases and at J to 4 bases, leaving 5 bases not matched to a gene. The CDR3 sequence is CASSLRDRGYEQYF. The DNA of the CDR3 is TGTGCCAGCAGCCTCCGGGACAGGGGTTACGAGCAGTACTTC.

The chain uses TRBV6-1 and TRBJ2-1, with 7 nucleotides matching TRBD1. Looked up from germline, CDR1 is MNHNS and CDR2 is SASEGT. CDR3 length: 15 amino acids. J lost 6 bases, V lost 3 bases, and 8 bases had no gene match. CDR3 coding DNA: TGTGCCAGCAGTGAGACAGGGATCCCCCCCAATGAGCAGTTCTTC. Protein product: CASSETGIPPNEQFF.

J is TRBJ2-5 and V is TRBV14; TRBD1 might be the D (5 bases). This CDR3 region has 18 residues. V lost 5 bases to trimming and J lost 5 bases, with 27 bases between them. Germline V gene lookup returns CDR1 SGHDN and CDR2 FVKESK. This CDR3 reads CASSTRLERVAGHETQYF. The DNA for the CDR3 is TGTGCCAGCAGCACTCGTTTAGAGCGAGTTGCAGGGCACGAGACCCAGTACTTC. Drawing the rest from reference TRBV14 and TRBJ2-5, the complete variable domain is EAGVTQFPSHSVIEKGQTVTLRCDPISGHDNLYWYRRVMGKEIKFLLHFVKESKQDESGMPNNRFLAERTGGTYSTLKVQPAELEDSGVYFCASSTRLERVAGHETQYFGPGTRLLVL.

The rearrangement joins TRBV6-1 to TRBJ2-1, with 11 bases aligning to TRBD2. This CDR3 region has 15 residues. The V gene end was trimmed by 5 bases and the J gene end by 4 bases; junction bases not matched to a gene: 4. The germline V gene has CDR1 MNHNS and CDR2 SASEGT. Here the CDR3 reads CASSLSGGVYNEQFF. The CDR3 DNA follows: TGTGCCAGCAGTCTTAGCGGGGGGGTATACAATGAGCAGTTCTTC.

This clone showed up just a few times. The genes are TRBV5-8 and TRBJ1-2; the D is unclear. The length of the CDR3 is 14 residues. Germline CDR1 reads SGHTS; CDR2 reads YDEGEE. Trimming took 4 bases from V and 7 from J, leaving 17 bases between them. CDR3 nucleotide sequence: TGTGCCAGCAGCACGGACCTCCTGCGGGGTGGCTACACCTTC. This sequence encodes CASSTDLLRGGYTF.

This clone was picked up a small number of times. The chain is built from TRBV7-2 and TRBJ1-1; D may be TRBD1 (5 bases). The germline V and J ends were trimmed by 5 bases and 1 base, with 14 bases remaining between them. Germline-derived CDR1 and CDR2 are SGHTA and FQGNSA. This CDR3 region has 15 residues. Here the CDR3 reads CASSPRQNWNTEAFF. The CDR3 DNA follows: TGTGCCAGCAGCCCTCGACAGAACTGGAACACTGAAGCTTTCTTT.

The chain joins TRBV29-1 to TRBJ2-7, with TRBD1 as a possible D gene (5 bases). Trimming left V 4 bases short and J 0 bases short, with 10 bases between. From germline, CDR1 is SQVTM and CDR2 ANQGSEA. The CDR3 has 13 amino acids. The CDR3 region is CSVGKTVSYEQYF. CDR3 sequence (DNA): TGCAGCGTTGGGAAGACAGTCTCCTACGAGCAGTACTTC.

The chain couples TRBV11-2 to TRBJ2-7; 12 positions agree with TRBD2. With V trimmed by 0 bases and J by 6 bases, 3 bases remained unmatched. CDR1 is SGHAT, CDR2 FQNNGV, per germline. The CDR3 has 15 residues. CDR3 DNA: TGTGCCAGCAGCTTAGATCCTAGCGGGGGGGGCGAGCAGTACTTC. Amino acids: CASSLDPSGGGEQYF. Drawing the rest from reference TRBV11-2 and TRBJ2-7, the complete variable domain is EAGVAQSPRYKIIEKRQSVAFWCNPISGHATLYWYQQILGQGPKLLIQFQNNGVVDDSQLPKDRFSAERLKGVDSTLKIQPAKLEDSAVYLCASSLDPSGGGEQYFGPGTRLTVT.

This chain links TRBV7-9 with TRBJ2-2; 10 positions match TRBD2. Germline trimming cut 5 bases from V and 7 bases from J; bases unmatched to any gene: 19. This CDR3 has 19 amino acids. In germline, CDR1 is SEHNR, CDR2 FQNEAQ (reference sequence). CDR3 protein: CASSGLNPLAGGPGGELFF. In nucleotides, the CDR3 is TGTGCCAGCAGCGGCCTCAACCCTTTAGCGGGGGGACCTGGCGGGGAGCTGTTTTTT.